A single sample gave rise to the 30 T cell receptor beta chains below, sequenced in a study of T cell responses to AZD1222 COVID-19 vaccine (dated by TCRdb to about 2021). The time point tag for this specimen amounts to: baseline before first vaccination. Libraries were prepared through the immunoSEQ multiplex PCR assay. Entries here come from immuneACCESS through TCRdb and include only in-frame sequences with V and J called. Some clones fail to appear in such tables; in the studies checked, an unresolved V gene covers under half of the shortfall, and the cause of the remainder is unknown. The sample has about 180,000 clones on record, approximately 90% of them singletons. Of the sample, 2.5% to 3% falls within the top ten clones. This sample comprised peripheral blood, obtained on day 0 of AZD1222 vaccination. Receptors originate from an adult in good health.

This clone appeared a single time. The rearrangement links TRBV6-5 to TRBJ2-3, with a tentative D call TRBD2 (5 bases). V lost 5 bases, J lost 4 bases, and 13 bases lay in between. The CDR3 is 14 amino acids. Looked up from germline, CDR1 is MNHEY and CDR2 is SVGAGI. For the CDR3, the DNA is TGTGCCAGCAGTCAACGGGGTGACGCAGATACGCAGTATTTT. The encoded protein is CASSQRGDADTQYF.

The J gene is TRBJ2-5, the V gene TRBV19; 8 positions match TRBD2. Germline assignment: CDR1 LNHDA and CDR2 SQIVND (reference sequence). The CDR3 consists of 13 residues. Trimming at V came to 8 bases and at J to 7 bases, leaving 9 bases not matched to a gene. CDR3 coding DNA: TGTGCCAGTCCTGGCCCCCTAGCGGGGACCCAGTACTTC. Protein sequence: CASPGPLAGTQYF.

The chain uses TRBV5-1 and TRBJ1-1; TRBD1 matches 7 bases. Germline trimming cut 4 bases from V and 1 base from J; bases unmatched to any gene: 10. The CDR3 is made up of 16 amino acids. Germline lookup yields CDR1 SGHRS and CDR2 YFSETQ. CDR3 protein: CASSPKGGAENTEAFF. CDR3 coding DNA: TGCGCCAGCAGCCCTAAAGGGGGCGCGGAGAACACTGAAGCTTTCTTT.

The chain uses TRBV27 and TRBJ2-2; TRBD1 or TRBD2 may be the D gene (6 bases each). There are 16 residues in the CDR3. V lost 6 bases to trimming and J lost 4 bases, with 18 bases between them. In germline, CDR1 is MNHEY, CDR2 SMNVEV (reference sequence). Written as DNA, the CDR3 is TGTGCCAGCAGCCCGACAGGTCCGCGGGGCACCGGGGAGCTGTTTTTT. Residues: CASSPTGPRGTGELFF.

The CDR3 DNA reads as TGTGCCACAAGGCAGGGGGCTCTCGTCGAGCAGTACTTC. It codes for CATRQGALVEQYF. The chain has TRBV15 and TRBJ2-7, with 8 bases that match TRBD1. This CDR3 contains 13 residues. The J segment lost 6 bases and the V segment lost 9 bases, leaving 10 bases of the junction unmatched. CDR1 is LNHNV and CDR2 is YYDKDF in the germline V gene (reference sequence). The complete variable domain, with remaining parts taken from reference TRBV15 and TRBJ2-7, reads DAMVIQNPRYQVTQFGKPVTLSCSQTLNHNVMYWYQQKSSQAPKLLFHYYDKDFNNEADTPDNFQSRRPNTSFCFLDIRSPGLGDTAMYLCATRQGALVEQYFGPGTRLTVT.

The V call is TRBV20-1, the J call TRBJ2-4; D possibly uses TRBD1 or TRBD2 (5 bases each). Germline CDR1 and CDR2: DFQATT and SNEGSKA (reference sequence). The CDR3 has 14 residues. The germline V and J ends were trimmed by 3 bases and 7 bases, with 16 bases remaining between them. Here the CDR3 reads CSASWDPQSNIQYF. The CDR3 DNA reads TGCAGTGCTAGTTGGGACCCACAAAGCAACATTCAGTACTTC.

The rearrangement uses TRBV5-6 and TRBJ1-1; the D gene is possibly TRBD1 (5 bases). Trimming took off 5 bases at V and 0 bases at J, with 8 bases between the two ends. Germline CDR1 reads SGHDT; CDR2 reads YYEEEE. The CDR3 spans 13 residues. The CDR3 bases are TGTGCCAGCAGGTGGGGCATGAACACTGAAGCTTTCTTT. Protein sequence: CASRWGMNTEAFF.

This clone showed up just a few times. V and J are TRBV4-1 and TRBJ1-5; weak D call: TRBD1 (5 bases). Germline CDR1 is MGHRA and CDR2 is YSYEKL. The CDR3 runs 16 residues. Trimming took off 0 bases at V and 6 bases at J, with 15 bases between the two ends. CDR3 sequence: CASSQDLTRRGQPQHF. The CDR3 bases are TGCGCCAGCAGCCAAGATTTGACCAGGAGGGGTCAGCCCCAGCATTTT.

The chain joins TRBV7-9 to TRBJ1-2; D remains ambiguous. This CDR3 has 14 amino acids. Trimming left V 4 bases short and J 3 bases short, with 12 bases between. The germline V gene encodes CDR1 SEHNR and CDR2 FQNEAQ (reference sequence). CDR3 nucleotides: TGTGCCAGCAGCTCGAGTTGGTCAGACTATGGCTACACCTTC. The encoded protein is CASSSSWSDYGYTF.

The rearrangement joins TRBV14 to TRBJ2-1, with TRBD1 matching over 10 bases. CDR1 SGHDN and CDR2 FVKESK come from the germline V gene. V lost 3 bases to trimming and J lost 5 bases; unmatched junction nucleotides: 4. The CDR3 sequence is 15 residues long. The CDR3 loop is CASSQGTGVHNEQFF. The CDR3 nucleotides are TGTGCCAGCAGCCAGGGGACAGGGGTTCACAATGAGCAGTTCTTC.

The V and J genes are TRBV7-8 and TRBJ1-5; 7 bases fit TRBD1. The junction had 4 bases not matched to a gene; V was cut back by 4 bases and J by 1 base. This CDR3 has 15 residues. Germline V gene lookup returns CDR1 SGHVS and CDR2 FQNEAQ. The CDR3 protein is CASSWGGQSNQPQHF. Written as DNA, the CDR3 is TGTGCCAGCAGCTGGGGGGGACAGAGCAATCAGCCCCAGCATTTT.

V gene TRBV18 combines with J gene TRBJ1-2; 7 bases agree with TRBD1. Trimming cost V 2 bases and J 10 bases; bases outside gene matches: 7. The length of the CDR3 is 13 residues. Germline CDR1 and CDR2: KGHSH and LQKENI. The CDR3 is CASSPNRDSSYTF. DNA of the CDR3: TGTGCCAGCTCACCAAACAGGGACAGTTCCTACACCTTC.

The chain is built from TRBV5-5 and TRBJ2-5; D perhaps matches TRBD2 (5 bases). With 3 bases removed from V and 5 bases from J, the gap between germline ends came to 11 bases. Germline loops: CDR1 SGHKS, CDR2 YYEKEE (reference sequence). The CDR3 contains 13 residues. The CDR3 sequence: CASSSQEVETQYF. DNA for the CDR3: TGTGCCAGCAGCTCCCAGGAGGTGGAGACCCAGTACTTC.

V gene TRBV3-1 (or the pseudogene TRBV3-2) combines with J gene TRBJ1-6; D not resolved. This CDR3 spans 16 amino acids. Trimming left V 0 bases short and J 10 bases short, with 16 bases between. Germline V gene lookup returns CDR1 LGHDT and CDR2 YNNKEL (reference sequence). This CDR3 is CASSQDHSGLSSPLHF. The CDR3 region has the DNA TGTGCCAGCAGCCAAGATCATAGCGGACTGTCATCACCCCTCCACTTT.

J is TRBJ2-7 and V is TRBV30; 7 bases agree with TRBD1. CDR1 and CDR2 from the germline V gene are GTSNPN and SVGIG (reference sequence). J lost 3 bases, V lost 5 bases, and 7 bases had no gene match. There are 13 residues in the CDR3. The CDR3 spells CAWAVQGFYEQYF. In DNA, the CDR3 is TGTGCCTGGGCCGTACAGGGGTTCTACGAGCAGTACTTC.

The CDR3 nucleotides read TGCGCCAGCAGCTTGGAGGACAGGGATAATTCACCCCTCCACTTT. Residues: CASSLEDRDNSPLHF. This sequence joins TRBV5-1 and TRBJ1-6, with 8 positions matching TRBD1. Per the germline V gene, CDR1 is SGHRS and CDR2 is YFSETQ. V trimming: 0 bases; J trimming: 5 bases; junction bases outside the gene matches: 1. This CDR3 has 15 amino acids. Combining the CDR3 with reference TRBV5-1 and TRBJ1-6 gives the whole variable domain KAGVTQTPRYLIKTRGQQVTLSCSPISGHRSVSWYQQTPGQGLQFLFEYFSETQRNKGNFPGRFSGRQFSNSRSEMNVSTLELGDSALYLCASSLEDRDNSPLHFGNGTRLTVT.

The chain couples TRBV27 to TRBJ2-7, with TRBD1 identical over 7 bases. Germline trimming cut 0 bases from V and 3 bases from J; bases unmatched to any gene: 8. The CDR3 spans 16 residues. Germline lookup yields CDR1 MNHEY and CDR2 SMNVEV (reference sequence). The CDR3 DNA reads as TGTGCCAGCAGTTTATCTCAGGGGGTAGTGGTCTACGAGCAGTACTTC. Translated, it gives CASSLSQGVVVYEQYF.

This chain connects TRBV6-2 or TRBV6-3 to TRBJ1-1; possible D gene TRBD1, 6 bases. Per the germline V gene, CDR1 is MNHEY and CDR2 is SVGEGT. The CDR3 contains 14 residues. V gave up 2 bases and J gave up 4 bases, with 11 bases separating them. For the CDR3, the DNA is TGTGCCAGCAGTTACCAGGGGTGGGGCACTGAAGCTTTCTTT. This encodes CASSYQGWGTEAFF.

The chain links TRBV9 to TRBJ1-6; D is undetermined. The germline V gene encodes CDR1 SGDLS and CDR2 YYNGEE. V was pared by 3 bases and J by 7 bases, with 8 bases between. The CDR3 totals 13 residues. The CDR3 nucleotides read TGTGCCAGCAGCGAAGTAGGAAATTCACCCCTCCACTTT. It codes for CASSEVGNSPLHF.

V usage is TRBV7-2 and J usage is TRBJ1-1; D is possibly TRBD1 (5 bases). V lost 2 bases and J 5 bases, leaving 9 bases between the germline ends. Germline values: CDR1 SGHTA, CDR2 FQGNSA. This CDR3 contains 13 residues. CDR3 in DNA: TGTGCCAGCAGCTTAAAGGGGAGAACTGAAGCTTTCTTT. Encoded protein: CASSLKGRTEAFF.

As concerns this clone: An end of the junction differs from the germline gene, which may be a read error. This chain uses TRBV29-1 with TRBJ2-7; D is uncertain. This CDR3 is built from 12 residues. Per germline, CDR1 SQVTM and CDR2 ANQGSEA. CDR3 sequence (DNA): TGCAGCGTTGTTTATGCGTCCTGCGAGCCGCACTTC. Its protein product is CSVVYASCEPHF.

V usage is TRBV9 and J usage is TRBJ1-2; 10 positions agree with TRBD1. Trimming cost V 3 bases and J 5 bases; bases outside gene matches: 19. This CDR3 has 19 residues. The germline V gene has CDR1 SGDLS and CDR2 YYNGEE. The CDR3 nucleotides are TGTGCCAGCAGCGGAGCGACAGGGGGCGCGTTAATCCGGAATTATGGCTACACCTTC. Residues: CASSGATGGALIRNYGYTF.

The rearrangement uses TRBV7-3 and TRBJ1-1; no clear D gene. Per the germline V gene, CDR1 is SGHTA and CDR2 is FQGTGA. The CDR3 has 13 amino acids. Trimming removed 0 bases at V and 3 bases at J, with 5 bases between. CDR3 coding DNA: TGTGCCAGCAGCTTAACCCGCTACACTGAAGCTTTCTTT. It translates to CASSLTRYTEAFF.

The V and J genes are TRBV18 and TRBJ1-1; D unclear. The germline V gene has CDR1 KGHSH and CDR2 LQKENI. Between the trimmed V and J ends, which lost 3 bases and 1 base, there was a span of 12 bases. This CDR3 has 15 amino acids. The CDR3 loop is CASSPIAGRNTEAFF. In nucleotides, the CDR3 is TGTGCCAGCTCACCGATAGCCGGGAGGAACACTGAAGCTTTCTTT. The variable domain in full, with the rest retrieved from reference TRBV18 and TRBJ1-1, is NAGVMQNPRHLVRRRGQEARLRCSPMKGHSHVYWYRQLPEEGLKFMVYLQKENIIDESGMPKERFSAEFPKEGPSILRIQQVVRGDSAAYFCASSPIAGRNTEAFFGQGTRLTVV.

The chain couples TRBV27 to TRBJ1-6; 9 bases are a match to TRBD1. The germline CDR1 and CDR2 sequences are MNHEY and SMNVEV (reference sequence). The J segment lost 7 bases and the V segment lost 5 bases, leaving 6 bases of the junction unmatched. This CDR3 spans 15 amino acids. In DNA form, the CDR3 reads TGTGCCAGCAGTCGCGGGACAGGGAGCAATTCACCCCTCCACTTT. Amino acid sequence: CASSRGTGSNSPLHF.

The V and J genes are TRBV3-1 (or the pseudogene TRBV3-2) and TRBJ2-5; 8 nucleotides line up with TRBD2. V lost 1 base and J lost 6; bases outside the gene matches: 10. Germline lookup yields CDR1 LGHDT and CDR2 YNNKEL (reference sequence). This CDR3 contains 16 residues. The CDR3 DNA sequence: TGTGCCAGCAGCCAAGTCCCCTCCGGGGGGGGAAAGACCCAGTACTTC. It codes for CASSQVPSGGGKTQYF.

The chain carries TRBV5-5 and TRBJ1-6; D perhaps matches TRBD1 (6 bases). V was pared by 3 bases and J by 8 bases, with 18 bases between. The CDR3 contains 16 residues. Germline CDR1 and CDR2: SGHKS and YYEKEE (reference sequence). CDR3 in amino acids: CASSSGSGAGDSPLHF. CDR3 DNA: TGTGCCAGCAGCTCAGGAAGCGGGGCAGGGGATTCACCCCTCCACTTT.

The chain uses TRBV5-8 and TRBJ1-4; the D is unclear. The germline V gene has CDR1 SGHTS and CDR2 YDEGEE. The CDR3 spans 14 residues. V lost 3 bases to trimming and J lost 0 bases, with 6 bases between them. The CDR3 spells CASSSAATNEKLFF. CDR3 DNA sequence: TGTGCCAGCAGCTCAGCAGCAACTAATGAAAAACTGTTTTTT.

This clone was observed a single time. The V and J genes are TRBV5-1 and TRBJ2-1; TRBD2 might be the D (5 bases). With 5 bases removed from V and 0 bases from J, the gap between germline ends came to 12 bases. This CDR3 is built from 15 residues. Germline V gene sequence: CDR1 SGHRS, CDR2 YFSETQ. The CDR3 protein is CASRFQRSSYNEQFF. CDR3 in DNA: TGCGCCAGCAGGTTCCAGCGGAGCTCCTACAATGAGCAGTTCTTC.

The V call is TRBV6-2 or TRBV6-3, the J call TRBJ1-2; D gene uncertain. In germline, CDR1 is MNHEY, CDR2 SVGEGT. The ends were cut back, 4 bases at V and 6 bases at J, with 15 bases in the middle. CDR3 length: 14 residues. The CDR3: CASSFGRYGDGYTF. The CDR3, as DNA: TGTGCCAGCAGTTTTGGGCGGTATGGAGATGGCTACACCTTC.